Listed below are T cell receptor beta chains from one sample, sequenced in a study of CD8 T cell repertoires and HIV-1 epitope variants. This table comes from immunoSEQ multiplex PCR, and its TCRdb copy is limited to in-frame clones, with some not included. The sample carries more than 85,000 clones, around 75% recorded once. Sequencing was carried out using uncultured baseline CD8+ T cells from peripheral blood mononuclear cells (PBMCs). These receptors came from a male donor with HIV. The CDR3 runs from the conserved cysteine through the conserved F or W. A D gene is named only where the DNA matches it firmly. Clone size appears in some rows only: once, few, many, or a class for an expanded clone.

CDR3 protein: CASSLYAGGGYTF; CDR3 DNA: TGTGCCAGCAGCTTGTATGCCGGAGGTGGCTACACCTTC; J gene: TRBJ1-2; V gene: TRBV7-2; D gene: NA; clone size: NA
CDR3 protein: CASSLGQINEKLFF; CDR3 DNA: TGTGCCAGCAGCTTAGGCCAGATTAATGAAAAACTGTTTTTT; J gene: TRBJ1-4; V gene: TRBV7-6; D gene: NA; clone size: NA
CDR3 protein: CASSPGQGAYEQYF; CDR3 DNA: TGTGCCAGCTCACCAGGACAGGGGGCGTACGAGCAGTACTTC; J gene: TRBJ2-7; V gene: TRBV18; D gene: TRBD1; clone size: NA
CDR3 protein: CASRADRVRNTIYF; CDR3 DNA: TGTGCCAGCAGGGCGGACAGGGTTAGAAACACCATATATTTT; J gene: TRBJ1-3; V gene: TRBV28; D gene: TRBD1; clone size: NA
CDR3 protein: CASSLNVDGYTF; CDR3 DNA: TGTGCCAGCAGTTTAAACGTCGATGGCTACACCTTC; J gene: TRBJ1-2; V gene: TRBV28; D gene: NA; clone size: once
CDR3 protein: CASSFPMHTDEQFF; CDR3 DNA: TGTGCCAGCAGCTTCCCAATGCACACGGATGAGCAGTTCTTC; J gene: TRBJ2-1; V gene: TRBV5-6; D gene: NA; clone size: few
CDR3 protein: CASTSGQGAGTQYF; CDR3 DNA: TGTGCCAGCACCTCCGGACAGGGGGCAGGGACCCAGTACTTC; J gene: TRBJ2-5; V gene: TRBV6-1; D gene: TRBD1; clone size: NA
CDR3 protein: CASTRRDNYGYTF; CDR3 DNA: TGTGCCAGCACTCGAAGGGACAACTATGGCTACACCTTC; J gene: TRBJ1-2; V gene: TRBV28; D gene: NA; clone size: once
CDR3 protein: CASSAAERGAQETQYF; CDR3 DNA: TGTGCCAGCAGCGCCGCGGAGCGGGGGGCTCAAGAGACCCAGTACTTC; J gene: TRBJ2-5; V gene: TRBV5-4; D gene: TRBD2; clone size: NA
CDR3 protein: CSYRGGNQPQHF; CDR3 DNA: TGCAGCTACCGCGGGGGGAATCAGCCCCAGCATTTT; J gene: TRBJ1-5; V gene: TRBV29-1; D gene: NA; clone size: NA
CDR3 protein: CAWSVGGPQHF; CDR3 DNA: TGTGCCTGGAGTGTAGGGGGGCCCCAGCATTTT; J gene: TRBJ1-5; V gene: TRBV30; D gene: NA; clone size: NA
CDR3 protein: CASSFSRTGTDTQYF; CDR3 DNA: TGTGCCAGCAGCTTCTCCCGGACCGGAACAGATACGCAGTATTTT; J gene: TRBJ2-3; V gene: TRBV7-9; D gene: NA; clone size: once
CDR3 protein: CASSPRFLSEKLFF; CDR3 DNA: TGCGCCAGCAGTCCAAGATTCCTAAGTGAAAAACTGTTTTTT; J gene: TRBJ1-4; V gene: TRBV4-1; D gene: NA; clone size: NA
CDR3 protein: CASSAAPYNSPLHF; CDR3 DNA: TGTGCCAGCAGTGCGGCCCCCTATAATTCACCCCTCCACTTT; J gene: TRBJ1-6; V gene: TRBV27; D gene: NA; clone size: once
CDR3 protein: CASSPGTAPYEQYF; CDR3 DNA: TGTGCCAGCAGTCCCGGGACAGCTCCCTACGAGCAGTACTTC; J gene: TRBJ2-7; V gene: TRBV27; D gene: TRBD1; clone size: NA
CDR3 protein: CASSEVQGRTDTQYF; CDR3 DNA: TGTGCCAGCAGTGAAGTACAGGGCCGCACAGATACGCAGTATTTT; J gene: TRBJ2-3; V gene: TRBV6-1; D gene: NA; clone size: NA
CDR3 protein: CASSVTSGRATGELFF; CDR3 DNA: TGTGCCAGCAGTGTCACTAGCGGGAGGGCCACCGGGGAGCTGTTTTTT; J gene: TRBJ2-2; V gene: TRBV2; D gene: TRBD2; clone size: NA
CDR3 protein: CATLLGLSGANVLTF; CDR3 DNA: TGTGCCACCCTTTTGGGTCTCTCTGGGGCCAACGTCCTGACTTTC; J gene: TRBJ2-6; V gene: TRBV10-3; D gene: NA; clone size: NA
CDR3 protein: CASSSKGFTSTNEKLFF; CDR3 DNA: TGTGCCAGCAGTTCTAAAGGATTTACATCAACTAATGAAAAACTGTTTTTT; J gene: TRBJ1-4; V gene: TRBV27; D gene: NA; clone size: once
CDR3 protein: CASSVDPAGGPLETQYF; CDR3 DNA: TGTGCCAGCAGCGTAGACCCCGCGGGGGGGCCGTTGGAGACCCAGTACTTC; J gene: TRBJ2-5; V gene: TRBV9; D gene: TRBD2; clone size: NA
CDR3 protein: CASKLALSSYEQYF; CDR3 DNA: TGTGCCAGTAAACTAGCGCTGAGCTCCTACGAGCAGTACTTC; J gene: TRBJ2-7; V gene: TRBV19; D gene: TRBD2; clone size: NA
CDR3 protein: CASRGTGPGELFF; CDR3 DNA: TGTGCCAGCAGGGGGACAGGGCCCGGGGAGCTGTTTTTT; J gene: TRBJ2-2; V gene: TRBV2; D gene: TRBD1; clone size: NA
CDR3 protein: CASSPPPDRGAYEQYF; CDR3 DNA: TGTGCCAGTAGTCCCCCTCCGGACAGGGGCGCCTACGAGCAGTACTTC; J gene: TRBJ2-7; V gene: TRBV19; D gene: TRBD1; clone size: NA
CDR3 protein: CASSILGTGELFF; CDR3 DNA: TGTGCCAGTAGTATTCTGGGCACCGGGGAGCTGTTTTTT; J gene: TRBJ2-2; V gene: TRBV19; D gene: NA; clone size: NA
CDR3 protein: CASSRTGRGYTF; CDR3 DNA: TGTGCCAGCAGCCGGACCGGGCGAGGCTACACCTTC; J gene: TRBJ1-2; V gene: TRBV28; D gene: NA; clone size: NA
CDR3 protein: CASSEDPQPQHF; CDR3 DNA: TGCGCCAGCAGTGAGGACCCTCAGCCCCAGCATTTT; J gene: TRBJ1-5; V gene: TRBV10-1; D gene: NA; clone size: NA
CDR3 protein: CASSTTEQTYEQYF; CDR3 DNA: TGCGCCAGCAGCACCACAGAACAAACCTACGAGCAGTACTTC; J gene: TRBJ2-7; V gene: TRBV5-1; D gene: NA; clone size: NA
CDR3 protein: CASSISRVTDTQYF; CDR3 DNA: TGTGCCAGTAGTATCTCCAGGGTGACAGATACGCAGTATTTT; J gene: TRBJ2-3; V gene: TRBV19; D gene: NA; clone size: NA
CDR3 protein: CAPGATGDNSPLHF; CDR3 DNA: TGTGCCCCCGGGGCGACAGGGGATAATTCACCCCTCCACTTT; J gene: TRBJ1-6; V gene: TRBV7-9; D gene: TRBD1; clone size: NA
CDR3 protein: CASRKGSWGYGYTF; CDR3 DNA: TGTGCCAGCAGAAAGGGCAGTTGGGGCTATGGCTACACCTTC; J gene: TRBJ1-2; V gene: TRBV6-5; D gene: NA; clone size: NA
CDR3 protein: CASSFHRLAGGPLDTQYF; CDR3 DNA: TGTGCCAGCAGTTTCCATCGACTAGCGGGGGGGCCGCTTGATACGCAGTATTTT; J gene: TRBJ2-3; V gene: TRBV28; D gene: TRBD2; clone size: once
CDR3 protein: CAISESSVAGADTQYF; CDR3 DNA: TGTGCCATCAGTGAGTCCTCCGTAGCGGGAGCAGATACGCAGTATTTT; J gene: TRBJ2-3; V gene: TRBV10-3; D gene: TRBD2; clone size: NA
CDR3 protein: CASRGNEKLFF; CDR3 DNA: TGTGCCAGCAGGGGAAATGAAAAACTGTTTTTT; J gene: TRBJ1-4; V gene: TRBV27; D gene: NA; clone size: few
CDR3 protein: CASSRDRTSFSSGNTIYF; CDR3 DNA: TGCGCCAGCAGCCGGGACCGTACCTCCTTTAGCTCTGGAAACACCATATATTTT; J gene: TRBJ1-3; V gene: TRBV4-3; D gene: NA; clone size: NA
CDR3 protein: CASSLALRGYSTDTQYF; CDR3 DNA: TGTGCCAGCAGCTTGGCTCTGCGGGGTTATAGCACAGATACGCAGTATTTT; J gene: TRBJ2-3; V gene: TRBV7-9; D gene: NA; clone size: few
CDR3 protein: CACRGRDYGYTF; CDR3 DNA: TGTGCCTGCAGGGGCAGGGACTATGGCTACACCTTC; J gene: TRBJ1-2; V gene: TRBV28; D gene: NA; clone size: NA
CDR3 protein: CSVAPRGPNTEAFF; CDR3 DNA: TGCAGCGTTGCCCCCAGGGGGCCGAACACTGAAGCTTTCTTT; J gene: TRBJ1-1; V gene: TRBV29-1; D gene: TRBD1; clone size: NA
CDR3 protein: CASSSGLAGVIETQYF; CDR3 DNA: TGCGCCAGCAGTTCCGGACTAGCGGGAGTGATAGAGACCCAGTACTTC; J gene: TRBJ2-5; V gene: TRBV5-1; D gene: TRBD2; clone size: NA
CDR3 protein: CASRGPGGQGYTF; CDR3 DNA: TGTGCCAGCAGGGGACCCGGAGGTCAAGGCTACACCTTC; J gene: TRBJ1-2; V gene: TRBV6-5; D gene: NA; clone size: NA
CDR3 protein: CASTDLNYGYTF; CDR3 DNA: TGTGCCAGTACAGACCTTAACTATGGCTACACCTTC; J gene: TRBJ1-2; V gene: TRBV19; D gene: NA; clone size: NA
CDR3 protein: CASSLGNRGLETQYF; CDR3 DNA: TGTGCCAGCAGTTTAGGGAACAGGGGGCTGGAGACCCAGTACTTC; J gene: TRBJ2-5; V gene: TRBV27; D gene: TRBD1; clone size: NA
CDR3 protein: CAWRESSDTQYF; CDR3 DNA: TGTGCCTGGAGGGAGAGCTCGGATACGCAGTATTTT; J gene: TRBJ2-3; V gene: TRBV30; D gene: NA; clone size: few
CDR3 protein: CASSLGASGDEETQYF; CDR3 DNA: TGTGCCAGCAGCTTAGGGGCTAGCGGGGACGAAGAGACCCAGTACTTC; J gene: TRBJ2-5; V gene: TRBV7-2; D gene: TRBD2; clone size: NA
CDR3 protein: CASSSPPGTPNTGELFF; CDR3 DNA: TGTGCCAGCAGCTCCCCCCCCGGGACCCCGAACACCGGGGAGCTGTTTTTT; J gene: TRBJ2-2; V gene: TRBV7-9; D gene: NA; clone size: NA
CDR3 protein: CASRGVPGANVLTF; CDR3 DNA: TGTGCCAGCAGGGGGGTTCCTGGGGCCAACGTCCTGACTTTC; J gene: TRBJ2-6; V gene: TRBV5-6; D gene: NA; clone size: NA
CDR3 protein: CASSLAGGLVANPYEQYF; CDR3 DNA: TGTGCCAGCAGCTTAGCCGGTGGACTCGTGGCTAACCCCTACGAGCAGTACTTC; J gene: TRBJ2-7; V gene: TRBV7-2; D gene: NA; clone size: NA
CDR3 protein: CASKLGDTEAFF; CDR3 DNA: TGTGCCAGTAAACTTGGGGACACTGAAGCTTTCTTT; J gene: TRBJ1-1; V gene: TRBV19; D gene: NA; clone size: NA
CDR3 protein: CASSLSVVTNEQYF; CDR3 DNA: TGTGCCAGCAGCTTATCAGTGGTTACCAACGAGCAGTACTTC; J gene: TRBJ2-7; V gene: TRBV7-9; D gene: NA; clone size: NA
CDR3 protein: CASSYDSFLPQPQHF; CDR3 DNA: TGTGCCAGCAGTTACGACAGTTTCCTCCCTCAGCCCCAGCATTTT; J gene: TRBJ1-5; V gene: TRBV6-6; D gene: NA; clone size: once
CDR3 protein: CASSLAGYGTEAFF; CDR3 DNA: TGTGCCAGCAGCTTAGCGGGATACGGAACTGAAGCTTTCTTT; J gene: TRBJ1-1; V gene: TRBV7-2; D gene: NA; clone size: NA
CDR3 protein: CANLRGRGRNEQYF; CDR3 DNA: TGTGCCAACCTAAGGGGCAGGGGGAGGAACGAGCAGTACTTC; J gene: TRBJ2-7; V gene: TRBV28; D gene: NA; clone size: NA
CDR3 protein: CASDHLGGDTDTQYF; CDR3 DNA: TGTGCCAGCGATCATTTGGGGGGGGACACAGATACGCAGTATTTT; J gene: TRBJ2-3; V gene: TRBV6-5; D gene: TRBD2; clone size: NA
CDR3 protein: CASSLGTRDQPQHF; CDR3 DNA: TGCGCCAGCAGCTTAGGGACGCGAGATCAGCCCCAGCATTTT; J gene: TRBJ1-5; V gene: TRBV5-1; D gene: NA; clone size: NA
CDR3 protein: CASSKGDIQETQYF; CDR3 DNA: TGTGCCAGCAGTAAAGGGGACATACAAGAGACCCAGTACTTC; J gene: TRBJ2-5; V gene: TRBV5-4; D gene: NA; clone size: NA
CDR3 protein: CASSYGVLQETQYF; CDR3 DNA: TGTGCCAGCAGTTACGGGGTCCTCCAAGAGACCCAGTACTTC; J gene: TRBJ2-5; V gene: TRBV6-5; D gene: NA; clone size: NA